Listed below are T cell receptor beta chains from one sample, sequenced in a study of cytomegalovirus exposure and HLA in healthy donors. Generated by immunoSEQ multiplex PCR, the TCRdb table keeps only in-frame clones and is missing some. The table includes about 330,000 clones, around 90% detected once. Input material: PBMCs. These receptors were obtained from a woman aged 25 to 39 in good health and CMV-seropositive. Both conserved end residues are part of each CDR3. A D gene is named only where the DNA matches it firmly. Only some rows state a clone size, as once, few, many or a class for expanded clones.

j_call v_call d_call clone_size cdr3_aa cdr3_nt
TRBJ2-7 TRBV7-6 TRBD2 . CASSLEEGSGGVEQYF TGTGCCAGCAGCTTAGAAGAAGGTAGCGGGGGGGTCGAGCAGTACTTC
TRBJ1-2 TRBV7-9 . once CASSPWGLGGYTF TGTGCCAGCAGCCCATGGGGGCTCGGCGGCTACACCTTC
TRBJ2-7 TRBV27 . . CASSATAPRPSSYEQYF TGTGCCAGCAGTGCGACAGCTCCCCGGCCAAGCTCCTACGAGCAGTACTTC
TRBJ1-4 TRBV2 . . CASSEGRVRGNEKLFF TGTGCCAGCAGTGAAGGCAGGGTTAGGGGGAATGAAAAACTGTTTTTT
TRBJ2-1 TRBV5-1 TRBD2 once CASSLVSGSPNEQFF TGCGCCAGCAGCTTGGTTAGCGGGAGTCCTAATGAGCAGTTCTTC
TRBJ1-1 TRBV4-1 . . CASSQEVNTEAFF TGCGCCAGCAGCCAAGAAGTTAACACTGAAGCTTTCTTT
TRBJ2-1 TRBV30 . . CAHTEGLMNEQFF TGTGCCCACACGGAGGGCCTGATGAATGAGCAGTTCTTC
TRBJ1-2 TRBV6-6 TRBD1 . CASTPTGGYGYTF TGTGCCAGCACTCCGACAGGGGGCTATGGCTACACCTTC
TRBJ2-7 TRBV7-9 TRBD1 once CASSPTEGGPGSYEQYF TGTGCCAGCAGTCCCACAGAAGGGGGCCCGGGGTCCTACGAGCAGTACTTC
TRBJ2-1 TRBV4-3 TRBD2 once CASSQGLAGSYNEQFF TGCGCCAGCAGCCAGGGACTAGCCGGGTCCTACAATGAGCAGTTCTTC
TRBJ2-7 TRBV5-1 TRBD2 . CASSRSSGGTYEQYF TGCGCCAGCAGCCGTTCTAGCGGGGGGACTTATGAGCAGTACTTC
TRBJ1-6 TRBV30 . once CALGRSPLHF TGTGCCTTAGGACGCTCACCCCTCCACTTT
TRBJ2-7 TRBV18 TRBD2 . CASSPAGGTYEQYF TGTGCCAGCTCACCAGCGGGAGGAACCTACGAGCAGTACTTC
TRBJ2-7 TRBV4-1 TRBD2 . CASSQDAGLAGWEYF TGCGCCAGCAGCCAAGATGCGGGACTAGCGGGATGGGAGTACTTC
TRBJ1-5 TRBV5-5 . . CASSLVVGGNQPQHF TGTGCCAGCAGCTTGGTTGTAGGGGGCAATCAGCCCCAGCATTTT